This entry describes one TCR beta chain. This entry belongs to a study of PD-L1 blockade in urothelial cancer. The assay was immunoSEQ multiplex PCR, and TCRdb's table has in-frame clones only and misses some. This sample has about 24,000 clones; roughly 84% occur once, and the top ten carry 8% to 10%. V shed 6 bases and J 4 bases; nucleotides not matched to a gene: 14. Germline V gene lookup returns CDR1 LNHDA and CDR2 SQIVND (reference sequence). CDR3 length equals 17 residues. This clonotype was obtained from a man in his sixties or seventies with urothelial cancer. The genes are TRBV19 and TRBJ2-1; 8 nucleotides align to TRBD2. The sample consisted of PBMCs, taken around atezolizumab (anti-PD-L1) treatment. The CDR3 nucleotides are TGTGCCAGTAGCCGCCAGGGGCGGGGGGAGGCTTACAATGAGCAGTTCTTC. Protein sequence: CASSRQGRGEAYNEQFF.